The 20 T cell receptor beta chains presented below share a single source sample, sequenced in a study of Ad26.COV2.S vaccination and SARS-CoV-2 variants. Sequencing used immunoSEQ multiplex PCR; TCRdb keeps in-frame clones, though not all of them. Among 85,000 to 95,000 clones listed, 82% were seen once. Sequencing used peripheral blood, obtained after recovery from COVID-19. The receptors originated from a human donor who had recovered from COVID-19.

The V and J genes are TRBV5-1 and TRBJ1-1; D gene ambiguous. Trimming removed 2 bases at V and 0 bases at J, with 14 bases between. This CDR3 is built from 16 residues. Germline V gene data show CDR1 as SGHRS and CDR2 as YFSETQ. CDR3 loop: CASSLGPDGLNTEAFF. In DNA form, the CDR3 reads TGCGCCAGCAGCTTAGGTCCAGACGGATTGAACACTGAAGCTTTCTTT.

This clone appeared a single time. The CDR3, as DNA: TGTGCCAGCAGCTTAATGAGGGCTGCAGATACGCAGTATTTT. It encodes CASSLMRAADTQYF. V and J are TRBV7-2 and TRBJ2-3; D is perhaps TRBD2 (5 bases). The CDR3 covers 14 residues. V lost 2 bases, J lost 4 bases, and 10 bases lay in between. The germline V gene has CDR1 SGHTA and CDR2 FQGNSA.

This chain connects TRBV27 to TRBJ1-2; TRBD1 aligns across 11 bases. Looked up from germline, CDR1 is MNHEY and CDR2 is SMNVEV (reference sequence). There are 20 residues in the CDR3. Trimming removed 4 bases from V and 3 bases from J; junction bases left unmatched: 19. The CDR3 loop reads CASSSRSNLDRGQWDYGYTF. The CDR3, as DNA: TGTGCCAGCAGTTCCAGAAGTAATTTGGACAGGGGGCAGTGGGACTATGGCTACACCTTC.

The chain carries TRBV6-5 and TRBJ2-1, with 8 positions matching TRBD1. Looked up from germline, CDR1 is MNHEY and CDR2 is SVGAGI. CDR3 length: 15 amino acids. The trim removed 4 bases at V and 5 bases at J, leaving 7 bases unmatched. This CDR3 is CASSSQGARDNEQFF. In DNA, the CDR3 is TGTGCCAGCAGTTCTCAGGGGGCGCGGGACAATGAGCAGTTCTTC.

The chain employs TRBV10-3 and TRBJ1-4; 8 nucleotides match TRBD1. Germline lookup yields CDR1 ENHRY and CDR2 SYGVKD. The ends lost 2 bases at V and 5 bases at J; junction bases unmatched: 4. This CDR3 contains 15 residues. In nucleotides, the CDR3 is TGTGCCATCAGTGAGGACAGGGGACGGAATGAAAAACTGTTTTTT. It specifies CAISEDRGRNEKLFF.

This clone has a single count. J is TRBJ2-1 and V is TRBV7-9; 12 positions agree with TRBD2. Germline lookup yields CDR1 SEHNR and CDR2 FQNEAQ (reference sequence). The V gene end was trimmed by 5 bases and the J gene end by 8 bases; junction bases not matched to a gene: 7. The CDR3 runs 15 residues. CDR3 sequence reads: CASSPPGLAGYEQFF. The DNA of the CDR3 is TGTGCCAGCAGCCCCCCCGGACTAGCGGGATATGAGCAGTTCTTC.

The sample holds one count of this clone. The V and J genes are TRBV5-5 and TRBJ1-2, with D possibly matching TRBD1 (6 bases). The CDR3 runs 13 residues. CDR1 and CDR2 from the germline V gene are SGHKS and YYEKEE (reference sequence). V lost 3 bases and J 4 bases, leaving 10 bases between the germline ends. As DNA, the CDR3 is TGTGCCAGCAGCTCCGGACAGATCTATGGCTACACCTTC. It translates to CASSSGQIYGYTF.

Only one count was recorded for this clone. The V gene is TRBV28, the J gene TRBJ1-2; perhaps TRBD1 as D (6 bases). The CDR3 has 15 amino acids. Trimming removed 2 bases from V and 4 bases from J, with 14 bases in between. CDR1 is MDHEN, CDR2 SYDVKM, per germline. CDR3 coding DNA: TGTGCCAGCAGTTTACCGGGGGCGTCTACCTATGGCTACACCTTC. Protein sequence: CASSLPGASTYGYTF.

V usage is TRBV5-1 and J usage is TRBJ2-5; 11 positions match TRBD1. The germline V gene has CDR1 SGHRS and CDR2 YFSETQ. V trimming: 3 bases; J trimming: 7 bases; junction bases outside the gene matches: 8. This CDR3 region has 15 residues. CDR3 in DNA: TGCGCCAGCAGCTGGGATGGGACAGGGGGATCGACCCAGTACTTC. It is translated as CASSWDGTGGSTQYF.

V and J are TRBV7-8 and TRBJ2-1; 8 bases agree with TRBD1. CDR3 length: 15 residues. Germline CDR1 SGHVS, CDR2 FQNEAQ. Unmatched junction bases numbered 7, after V lost 6 bases and J lost 3 bases. The CDR3 protein is CASSPTGGIYNEQFF. The CDR3 DNA sequence: TGTGCCAGCAGTCCCACAGGGGGAATCTACAATGAGCAGTTCTTC. The full variable domain, completed using reference TRBV7-8 and TRBJ2-1, is GAGVSQSPRYKVAKRGQDVALRCDPISGHVSLFWYQQALGQGPEFLTYFQNEAQLDKSGLPSDRFFAERPEGSVSTLKIQRTQQEDSAVYLCASSPTGGIYNEQFFGPGTRLTVL.

The chain is built from TRBV11-3 and TRBJ2-7, with 7 bases that match TRBD1. Germline-derived CDR1 and CDR2 are SGHNT and YENEEA. V gave up 5 bases and J gave up 7 bases; unmatched junction bases: 11. CDR3 length: 14 residues. The CDR3 DNA is TGTGCCAGCAGCCACCGCATGGGCAGGGGGGAGCAGTACTTC. It specifies CASSHRMGRGEQYF.

This chain joins TRBV6-5 and TRBJ1-1, with D possibly being TRBD1 (5 bases). The CDR3 consists of 13 residues. With 6 bases removed from V and 10 bases from J, the gap between germline ends came to 18 bases. Germline V CDR1 and CDR2: MNHEY, SVGAGI. CDR3 DNA sequence: TGTGCCAGCAGCAGGGACGGCGGTCTGGCAGCTTTCTTT. The encoded protein is CASSRDGGLAAFF.

This chain uses TRBV2 with TRBJ2-7; D not resolved. Trimming removed 1 base from V and 1 base from J, with 14 bases in between. The CDR3 has 16 amino acids. Germline V gene data show CDR1 as SNHLY and CDR2 as FYNNEI. This CDR3 reads CASSEGYGPISYEQYF. CDR3 sequence (DNA): TGTGCCAGCAGTGAAGGGTATGGTCCTATATCCTACGAGCAGTACTTC.

The rearrangement links TRBV14 to TRBJ1-1; D possibly corresponds to TRBD1 (5 bases). V shed 0 bases and J shed 4 bases, with 12 bases lying between them. This CDR3 spans 15 amino acids. Germline CDR1 is SGHDN and CDR2 is FVKESK. The CDR3 nucleotides are TGTGCCAGCAGCCAAGATGGCTTTGGGGGCACTGAAGCTTTCTTT. Translated, it gives CASSQDGFGGTEAFF.

The rearrangement joins TRBV4-1 to TRBJ2-5; tentatively, D is TRBD2 (6 bases). Germline V gives CDR1 MGHRA, CDR2 YSYEKL. V lost 1 base and J lost 2, with 11 bases in between. The CDR3 has 15 amino acids. CDR3 loop: CASSQASGSQETQYF. The CDR3 nucleotides are TGCGCCAGCAGCCAAGCCTCCGGGAGTCAAGAGACCCAGTACTTC.

The rearrangement links TRBV5-1 to TRBJ2-7; TRBD2 matches at 8 bases. This CDR3 has 17 residues. V dropped 4 bases and J dropped 2; count of bases not matched to a gene: 14. Germline values: CDR1 SGHRS, CDR2 YFSETQ. CDR3 protein: CASSPSLIAGTAYEQYF. The CDR3 coding sequence is TGCGCCAGCAGCCCGAGTCTCATAGCGGGAACAGCCTACGAGCAGTACTTC.

This chain links TRBV12-3 or TRBV12-4 with TRBJ2-1; 7 bases align to TRBD2. V gave up 7 bases and J gave up 14 bases; unmatched junction bases: 11. The CDR3 has 12 amino acids. The CDR3 reads CASTNGGSREFF. CDR3 sequence (DNA): TGTGCCAGCACCAACGGGGGGTCTAGAGAGTTCTTC.

This chain joins TRBV25-1 and TRBJ1-4, with D hard to call. Germline V gives CDR1 MGHDK, CDR2 SYGVNS. V lost 1 base and J 2 bases, leaving 11 bases between the germline ends. This CDR3 contains 16 residues. CDR3 protein: CASSESGVATNEKLFF. The CDR3 bases are TGTGCCAGCAGTGAATCCGGGGTGGCTACTAATGAAAAACTGTTTTTT.

V and J are TRBV4-3 and TRBJ2-1, with 14 bases fitting TRBD2. Looked up from germline, CDR1 is LGHNA and CDR2 is YSLEER. V lost 2 bases and J lost 0; bases outside the gene matches: 6. The CDR3 consists of 19 residues. The chain's CDR3 is CASSQTGLAGAASYNEQFF. In DNA form, the CDR3 reads TGCGCCAGCAGCCAAACGGGACTAGCGGGAGCAGCCTCCTACAATGAGCAGTTCTTC.

This chain joins TRBV12-5 and TRBJ1-5; no definite D call. The CDR3 is made up of 14 amino acids. The V end lost 1 base, the J end lost 7 bases, and 11 bases lay between the germline ends. Germline-derived CDR1 and CDR2 are LGHNT and FRNRAP. The CDR3 nucleotides read TGTGCTAGTGGTTTGGGCCTAACGCAGCAGCCCCAGCATTTT. Its protein is CASGLGLTQQPQHF.